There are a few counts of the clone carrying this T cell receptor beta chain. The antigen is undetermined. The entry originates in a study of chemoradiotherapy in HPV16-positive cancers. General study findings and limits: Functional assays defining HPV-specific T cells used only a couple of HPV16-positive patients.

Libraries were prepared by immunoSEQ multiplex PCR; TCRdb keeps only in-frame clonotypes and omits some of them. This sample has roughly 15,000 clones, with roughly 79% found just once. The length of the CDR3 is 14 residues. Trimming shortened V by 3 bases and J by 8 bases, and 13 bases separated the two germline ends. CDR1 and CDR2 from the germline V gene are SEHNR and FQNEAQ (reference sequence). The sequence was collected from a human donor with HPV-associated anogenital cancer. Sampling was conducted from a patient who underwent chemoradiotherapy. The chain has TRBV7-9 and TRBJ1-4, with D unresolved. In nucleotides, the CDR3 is TGTGCCAGCAGCTTGAGGGCCGGGAGCGAAAAACTGTTTTTT. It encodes CASSLRAGSEKLFF.